One and the same sample provided the 18 T cell receptor beta chains below, sequenced in a study of response to subunit inactivated influenza vaccine. TCRdb passed the RT-PCR reads through MiXCR, listing each CDR3 protein once. The sample has some 540,000 distinct CDR3 sequences, under 25% seen once. These data also formed part of another study, on T cells expressing NK-cell markers. According to that study: 5'RACE template switching built TCR beta cDNA with unique molecular identifiers.

The material was CD4+ T cells sorted from PBMCs, obtained 11 to 12 days after vaccination. These receptors all stem from a man in his fifties or sixties who received an inactivated influenza vaccine.

This chain links TRBV3-1 with TRBJ1-2, with D possibly matching TRBD1 (5 bases). The CDR3 has 16 amino acids. Trimming removed 3 bases at V and 2 bases at J, with 16 bases between. Germline assignment: CDR1 LGHDT and CDR2 YNNKEL (reference sequence). The CDR3 is CASSHLARKGNYGYTF. The CDR3 DNA sequence: TGTGCCAGCAGCCATCTCGCCCGGAAGGGGAACTATGGCTACACCTTC.

This clonotype has only a few counts. At one of its ends the junction is not consistent with the germline gene, which may arise from a read error. The chain is built from TRBV3-1 and TRBJ2-5; the D gene is possibly TRBD1 (6 bases). The CDR3 runs to 14 residues. Germline loops: CDR1 LGHDT, CDR2 YNNKEL (reference sequence). CDR3 region: CASSQDKPGERINF. The CDR3 DNA reads as TGTGCCAGCAGCCAAGATAAACCAGGGGAACGAATCAACTTC.

This chain uses TRBV18 with TRBJ2-5; TRBD2 agrees at 14 bases. This CDR3 is 15 amino acids long. Trimming took 3 bases from V and 7 from J; bases not matched to a gene: 4. Germline-derived CDR1 and CDR2 are KGHSH and LQKENI. The DNA of the CDR3 is TGTGCCAGCTCACCGGGACTAGCGGGAGAAAGGACCCAGTACTTC. Encoded protein: CASSPGLAGERTQYF.

This clonotype showed up many times. V gene TRBV20-1 combines with J gene TRBJ1-5; D is ambiguous. Deletions cut 3 bases from V and 0 bases from J, with 15 bases between. Germline values: CDR1 DFQATT, CDR2 SNEGSKA (reference sequence). There are 16 residues in the CDR3. The CDR3, as DNA: TGCAGTGCTAGGAGAGCTACTTTAAATAGCAATCAGCCCCAGCATTTT. This encodes CSARRATLNSNQPQHF.

This clonotype appeared a few times. CDR3 amino acids: CATSREGGSQPQHF. As DNA, the CDR3 is TGTGCCACCAGCAGAGAAGGGGGGAGTCAGCCCCAGCATTTT. The V call is TRBV15, the J call TRBJ1-5, with TRBD1 as a possible D gene (6 bases). The CDR3 extends over 14 amino acids. Germline assignment: CDR1 LNHNV and CDR2 YYDKDF (reference sequence). Trimming pared 0 bases from V and 6 bases from J, leaving 9 bases between.

This chain uses TRBV6-2 or TRBV6-3 with TRBJ2-1; TRBD2 agrees at 10 bases. This CDR3 is 13 amino acids long. In germline, CDR1 is MNHEY, CDR2 SVGEGT. The CDR3 nucleotides are TGTGCGCGGAATAGCGGGAGGAGGCATGAGCAGTTCTTC. As protein: CARNSGRRHEQFF.

This clonotype occurred a few times. This sequence joins TRBV5-8 and TRBJ2-7, with TRBD2 matching 11 bases. The CDR3 covers 15 residues. Germline values: CDR1 SGHTS, CDR2 YDEGEE. Trimming removed 1 base from V and 6 bases from J; junction bases left unmatched: 6. CDR3 residues: CASSLISGRAGEQYF. Here the CDR3 DNA reads TGTGCCAGCAGCTTGATTAGCGGGAGGGCCGGCGAGCAGTACTTC.

This clonotype was observed a handful of times. In DNA form, the CDR3 reads TGCGCCAGCAGCCAAGGTGGGCCGGCCTACCTAAGCTCCTACAATGAGCAGTTCTTC. Translated: CASSQGGPAYLSSYNEQFF. This chain joins TRBV4-3 and TRBJ2-1; D is uncertain. The CDR3 contains 19 residues. V was shortened by 1 base and J by 0 bases, with 19 bases between the two germline ends. Germline V gene data show CDR1 as LGHNA and CDR2 as YSLEER.

This clonotype was counted at least ten times. The rearrangement uses TRBV12-3 or TRBV12-4 and TRBJ1-6; D is undetermined. Trimming removed 8 bases at V and 4 bases at J, with 9 bases between. This CDR3 has 13 amino acids. The CDR3 DNA sequence: TGTGCCAGCCACGACGGATATAATTCACCCCTCCACTTT. Translating gives CASHDGYNSPLHF.

This clonotype came up a few times. This rearrangement joins TRBV6-2 or TRBV6-3 to TRBJ2-2, with D possibly called TRBD1 or TRBD2 (5 bases each). The CDR3 length is 16 residues. Per germline, CDR1 MNHEY and CDR2 SVGEGT. Trimming left V 8 bases short and J 2 bases short, with 18 bases between. CDR3 coding DNA: TGTGCCAGCCTGAGGGGACCGACTGCAAACACCGGGGAGCTGTTTTTT. Amino acids: CASLRGPTANTGELFF.

Remarks on this clonotype: This may be a read error, as it is one base from a much larger clone. This chain joins TRBV3-1 and TRBJ2-1, with TRBD2 matching 14 bases. V dropped 8 bases and J dropped 12; count of bases not matched to a gene: 9. In germline, CDR1 is LGHDT, CDR2 YNNKEL (reference sequence). This CDR3 spans 14 amino acids. The CDR3 DNA sequence: TGTGCCAGCTGCCCCCTTGGACTAGCGGGGGGGCAGTTCTTC. Its protein product is CASCPLGLAGGQFF.

The chain is built from TRBV28 and TRBJ2-3; D possibly corresponds to TRBD2 (5 bases). Germline assignment: CDR1 MDHEN and CDR2 SYDVKM. CDR3 length: 15 residues. Trimming removed 1 base at V and 3 bases at J, with 11 bases between. This CDR3 reads CASSLSPGKTDTQYF. DNA for the CDR3: TGTGCCAGCAGTTTATCTCCCGGGAAAACAGATACGCAGTATTTT.

This clonotype was observed a few times. V is TRBV20-1 and J is TRBJ2-1; TRBD2 matches at 7 bases. V shed 0 bases, J shed 0 bases, and the junction held 11 bases outside the gene matches. This CDR3 has 18 residues. Germline CDR1 DFQATT, CDR2 SNEGSKA (reference sequence). CDR3 DNA: TGCAGTGCTAGAGACCACCGGACTAGACAGAGCTCCTACAATGAGCAGTTCTTC. Its translation: CSARDHRTRQSSYNEQFF.

V usage is TRBV6-2 or TRBV6-3 and J usage is TRBJ2-7; 12 nucleotides match TRBD2. This CDR3 comprises 15 residues. Germline CDR1 MNHEY, CDR2 SVGEGT. V lost 6 bases and J lost 6; bases outside the gene matches: 9. CDR3 DNA sequence: TGTGCCAGCAGCCAACCGACTAGCGGGAGATCCGAGCAGTACTTC. Its translation: CASSQPTSGRSEQYF.

This clonotype was detected only a few times. The chain combines TRBV14 with TRBJ2-5; D not certain. Germline-derived CDR1 and CDR2 are SGHDN and FVKESK. V shed 0 bases and J shed 1 base, with 6 bases lying between them. This CDR3 contains 14 residues. CDR3 sequence: CASSQDRIQETQYF. CDR3 nucleotide sequence: TGTGCCAGCAGCCAAGACAGGATCCAAGAGACCCAGTACTTC.

The chain joins TRBV12-3 or TRBV12-4 to TRBJ1-3; D not resolved. The CDR3 runs 14 residues. V gave up 1 base and J gave up 9 bases, with 13 bases separating them. The CDR3: CASSLVGSIGTIYF. The CDR3, as DNA: TGTGCCAGCAGTTTAGTGGGCTCTATTGGCACCATATATTTT.

This chain joins TRBV24-1 and TRBJ2-1; 9 nucleotides match TRBD2. Trimming removed 1 base from V and 0 bases from J; junction bases left unmatched: 6. Germline V gene data show CDR1 as KGHDR and CDR2 as SFDVKD. This CDR3 has 18 residues. The CDR3 DNA reads as TGTGCCACCAGTGATTTAGCGGGGGGCCTAAGCTCCTACAATGAGCAGTTCTTC. Translated, it gives CATSDLAGGLSSYNEQFF.

This chain connects TRBV20-1 to TRBJ1-2; TRBD1 might be the D (5 bases). Germline assignment: CDR1 DFQATT and CDR2 SNEGSKA (reference sequence). The ends were cut back, 3 bases at V and 5 bases at J, with 19 bases in the middle. CDR3 length: 15 residues. CDR3 in amino acids: CSASMGTSFFYGYTF. CDR3 DNA sequence: TGCAGTGCTAGTATGGGGACTTCCTTTTTTTATGGCTACACCTTC.